This TCR beta chain was found in a study of blood T cell repertoires in COVID-19. Across the whole study: COVID-19 samples from acute and convalescent phases originated in the United States, Italy and Spain. The cDNA or gDNA used as material had been derived from T cells, B-cell-depleted T cells, or PBMCs.

Authors' analysis steps: Nucleated cell counts were estimated from reference gene primer amplification. Repertoires were generated with immunoSEQ multiplex PCR, while TCRdb's copy carries only in-frame clones and drops some. The DNA gave D and trimming, while V, J and clone size come from that table. The sample includes about 74,000 clones, over 75% seen only once; the top ten take 25% to 30%. With V trimmed by 6 bases and J by 8 bases, 7 bases remained unmatched. The CDR3 totals 13 residues. Germline V gene lookup returns CDR1 LNHDA and CDR2 SQIVND (reference sequence). This TCR came from a woman older than 75 with active or convalescent COVID-19. This chain joins TRBV19 and TRBJ2-1; the match to TRBD1 covers 7 bases. The specimen sequenced was peripheral blood. The CDR3, as DNA: TGTGCCAGTAGGAACAGGGGCATGGATGAGCAGTTCTTC. Its translation: CASRNRGMDEQFF.